This TCR beta chain appears in the sequencing data of a study of T cell changes during pregnancy in multiple sclerosis. Clones were sequenced by immunoSEQ multiplex PCR, and TCRdb holds only the in-frame ones, with some missing. This table has roughly 59,000 clones, over 85% appearing once. Unmatched junction bases numbered 6, after V lost 3 bases and J lost 4 bases. The CDR3 extends over 15 amino acids. Germline V CDR1 and CDR2: LGHNA, YSLEER. The material sequenced was CD4+ T cells from peripheral blood mononuclear cells, taken before pregnancy. V is TRBV4-3 and J is TRBJ2-1, with 7 nucleotides matching TRBD2. The receptor was derived from a female donor with multiple sclerosis, enrolled in a pregnancy study. In nucleotides, the CDR3 is TGCGCCAGCAGCCACACTAGCGAAAGTTACAATGAGCAGTTCTTC. Protein product: CASSHTSESYNEQFF.